This T cell receptor beta chain stems from a study of neurological immune-mediated disorders. This clonotype was detected ten times or more. Its target is unknown. The CDR3 runs 11 residues. The ends were cut back, 3 bases at V and 9 bases at J, with 8 bases in the middle. Germline V lookup: CDR1 LGHDT, CDR2 YNNKEL (reference sequence). TCRdb re-analysed the 5' RACE reads in MiXCR, keeping a single row per CDR3 protein. The table shows tens of thousands of distinct CDR3 sequences, with 10% occurring only once. Specified time point: longitudinal time-point 1 (baseline). Whole-study results and caveats: The absence of shared CDR3 amino acid sequences among expanded clones across subjects suggests private repertoires in all groups.

This TCR derives from a woman in her thirties or forties in good health. V is TRBV3-1 and J is TRBJ1-2; weak D call: TRBD1 (5 bases). The sequencing input was PBMCs. CDR3 amino acids: CASSQQGRYTF. DNA of the CDR3: TGTGCCAGCAGCCAGCAGGGCCGCTACACCTTC.